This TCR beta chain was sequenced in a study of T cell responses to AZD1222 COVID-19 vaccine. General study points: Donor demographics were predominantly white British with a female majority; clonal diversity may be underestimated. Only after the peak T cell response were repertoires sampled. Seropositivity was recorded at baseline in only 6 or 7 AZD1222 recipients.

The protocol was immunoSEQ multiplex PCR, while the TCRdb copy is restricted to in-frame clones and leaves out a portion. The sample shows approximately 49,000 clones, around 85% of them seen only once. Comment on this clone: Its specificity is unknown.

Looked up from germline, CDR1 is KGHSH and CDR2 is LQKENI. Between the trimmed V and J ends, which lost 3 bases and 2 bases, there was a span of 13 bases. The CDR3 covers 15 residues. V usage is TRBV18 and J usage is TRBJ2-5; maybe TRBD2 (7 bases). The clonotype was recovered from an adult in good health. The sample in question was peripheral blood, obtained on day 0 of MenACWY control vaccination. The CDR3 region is CASSPGGGVQETQYF. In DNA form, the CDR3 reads TGTGCCAGCTCACCCGGAGGGGGGGTACAAGAGACCCAGTACTTC.